These 32 T cell receptor beta chains came from one sample sequenced in a study of T cells in localized non-small cell lung cancer. Some clones are missing from TCRdb's copy, which holds only in-frame ones; the method was immunoSEQ multiplex PCR. The top ten hold 22% of the sample, which has 50,000 to 75,000 clones, around 90% seen once. The sample was peripheral blood, taken before any cancer treatment. These receptors came from a man aged 35-75 years with stage I squamous cell lung carcinoma.

The rearrangement links TRBV28 to TRBJ1-3; no clear D. V gave up 5 bases and J gave up 0 bases, with 11 bases separating them. The CDR3 runs 15 residues. Looked up from germline, CDR1 is MDHEN and CDR2 is SYDVKM. This chain's CDR3 is CASSLMTLSGNTIYF. Here the CDR3 DNA reads TGTGCCAGCAGTCTAATGACACTCTCTGGAAACACCATATATTTT.

This clone was detected only once. The chain links TRBV4-1 to TRBJ2-5, with a possible D match to TRBD2 (5 bases). Trimming took 0 bases from V and 7 from J, leaving 15 bases between them. The CDR3 is 15 residues long. CDR1 MGHRA and CDR2 YSYEKL come from the germline V gene. Here the CDR3 reads CASSQDLRGSVTQYF. CDR3 in DNA: TGCGCCAGCAGCCAAGATCTCAGAGGGTCGGTGACCCAGTACTTC.

This chain connects TRBV7-9 to TRBJ1-3, with 7 positions matching TRBD1. J gave up 2 bases and V 3 bases, and 1 base lay outside the gene matches. Germline V CDR1 and CDR2: SEHNR, FQNEAQ (reference sequence). This CDR3 region has 14 residues. The CDR3: CASSFRGPGNTIYF. The CDR3 nucleotides read TGTGCCAGCAGCTTTAGGGGGCCTGGAAACACCATATATTTT. Complete variable domain (other parts from reference TRBV7-9 and TRBJ1-3): DTGVSQNPRHKITKRGQNVTFRCDPISEHNRLYWYRQTLGQGPEFLTYFQNEAQLEKSRLLSDRFSAERPKGSFSTLEIQRTEQGDSAMYLCASSFRGPGNTIYFGEGSWLTVV.

This rearrangement joins TRBV4-1 to TRBJ2-6, with TRBD1 matching over 9 bases. Looked up from germline, CDR1 is MGHRA and CDR2 is YSYEKL. V gave up 0 bases and J gave up 4 bases; unmatched junction bases: 4. CDR3 size: 17 residues. DNA of the CDR3: TGCGCCAGCAGCCAAGAGCGGACAGGGGCAGGGGCCAACGTCCTGACTTTC. As protein: CASSQERTGAGANVLTF.

This clone was counted only a few times. The chain links TRBV14 to TRBJ1-1; D is possibly TRBD1 (5 bases). This CDR3 contains 13 residues. V lost 0 bases to trimming and J lost 7 bases, with 9 bases between them. Germline V CDR1 and CDR2: SGHDN, FVKESK. The CDR3 region is CASSQDRRGEAFF. In DNA form, the CDR3 reads TGTGCCAGCAGCCAAGATAGGAGGGGTGAAGCTTTCTTT.

The J gene is TRBJ1-1, the V gene TRBV18; 8 nucleotides match TRBD1. CDR1 and CDR2 (germline): KGHSH, LQKENI. The junction had 10 bases not matched to a gene; V was cut back by 4 bases and J by 6 bases. This CDR3 region has 15 residues. In DNA, the CDR3 is TGTGCCAGCTCACTCTACAGGGGGTTCTCCCCTGAAGCTTTCTTT. It encodes CASSLYRGFSPEAFF.

The rearrangement uses TRBV5-8 and TRBJ1-1, with a weak D call TRBD1 (5 bases). Germline CDR1 is SGHTS and CDR2 is YDEGEE. Trimming cost V 7 bases and J 3 bases, with 16 bases left between them. This CDR3 is built from 14 residues. The CDR3 nucleotides are TGTGCCAGCCGGTACTACAGGTCGGACACTGAAGCTTTCTTT. This translates into CASRYYRSDTEAFF.

The V gene is TRBV15, the J gene TRBJ2-7, with no clear D. Germline assignment: CDR1 LNHNV and CDR2 YYDKDF (reference sequence). CDR3 size: 13 residues. Trimming cost V 0 bases and J 7 bases, with 10 bases left between them. As DNA, the CDR3 is TGTGCCACCAGCAGAGATAAAGAGAGGGAGCAGTACTTC. It encodes CATSRDKEREQYF.

The gene calls are TRBV28 and TRBJ2-5; 7 bases are a match to TRBD1. The CDR3 consists of 16 residues. V shed 2 bases and J 1 base; nucleotides not matched to a gene: 7. Germline values: CDR1 MDHEN, CDR2 SYDVKM. CDR3 nucleotide sequence: TGTGCCAGCAGTTTAGAGCGCACAGGGGTCCAAGAGACCCAGTACTTC. Its translation: CASSLERTGVQETQYF.

The J gene is TRBJ2-1, the V gene TRBV6-4, with D tentatively TRBD2 (5 bases). The length of the CDR3 is 16 residues. The V gene's germline CDR1 is MRHNA and CDR2 SNTAGT. Trimming pared 0 bases from V and 6 bases from J, leaving 15 bases between. CDR3 nucleotide sequence: TGTGCCAGCAGTGACTCGACGGGCGGGCCTTCCAATGAGCAGTTCTTC. Its protein is CASSDSTGGPSNEQFF.

The chain recombines TRBV18 with TRBJ2-7; 12 positions match TRBD2. Losses at the gene ends were 3 bases for V and 4 bases for J; bases not matched to a gene: 4. There are 15 residues in the CDR3. Germline values: CDR1 KGHSH, CDR2 LQKENI. CDR3 in DNA: TGTGCCAGCTCACCCTGGACTAGCGGGATTTACGAGCAGTACTTC. It is translated as CASSPWTSGIYEQYF.

The rearrangement uses TRBV6-5 and TRBJ1-2; D gene unclear. Germline CDR1 MNHEY, CDR2 SVGAGI. The CDR3 extends over 11 amino acids. Trimming took 4 bases from V and 5 from J, leaving 5 bases between them. The DNA for the CDR3 is TGTGCCAGCAGTTGGGAGTATGGCTACACCTTC. This encodes CASSWEYGYTF.

The V and J genes are TRBV18 and TRBJ1-1; TRBD1 aligns across 7 bases. The CDR3 totals 16 residues. Germline V gene lookup returns CDR1 KGHSH and CDR2 LQKENI. Losses at the gene ends were 5 bases for V and 0 bases for J; bases not matched to a gene: 9. The CDR3 DNA sequence: TGTGCCAGCTCAGCTACGCCAGGGGGGTTGAACACTGAAGCTTTCTTT. This encodes CASSATPGGLNTEAFF.

The J gene is TRBJ1-4, the V gene TRBV18; the D is unclear. The CDR3 is 12 residues long. CDR1 and CDR2 (germline): KGHSH, LQKENI. The germline V and J ends were trimmed by 3 bases and 8 bases, with 7 bases remaining between them. In DNA form, the CDR3 reads TGTGCCAGCTCACCGGAGGGAGAAAAACTGTTTTTT. Translated: CASSPEGEKLFF.

In nucleotides, the CDR3 is TGCGCCAGCAGCTGGGACACCGACTCCTACAATGAGCAGTTCTTC. It yields the protein CASSWDTDSYNEQFF. This sequence joins TRBV5-1 and TRBJ2-1, with a weak D call TRBD1 (6 bases). The ends were cut back, 3 bases at V and 0 bases at J, with 10 bases in the middle. Germline CDR1 is SGHRS and CDR2 is YFSETQ. The CDR3 sequence is 15 residues long.

V usage is TRBV7-2 and J usage is TRBJ1-3; 8 bases agree with TRBD1. After removal of 0 bases from V and 0 bases from J, the junction contained 16 bases not matched to a gene. The CDR3 has 21 residues. In germline, CDR1 is SGHTA, CDR2 FQGNSA. CDR3 amino acids: CASSLARGRDRIHYSGNTIYF. In DNA, the CDR3 is TGTGCCAGCAGCTTAGCGAGGGGCCGGGACAGGATCCATTACTCTGGAAACACCATATATTTT.

The chain has TRBV6-1 and TRBJ1-4; the match to TRBD1 covers 7 bases. Germline CDR1 reads MNHNS; CDR2 reads SASEGT. The CDR3 runs 11 residues. Trimming cost V 4 bases and J 13 bases; bases outside gene matches: 3. CDR3 amino acids: CASSARDRLFF. CDR3 nucleotides: TGTGCCAGCAGTGCCCGGGACAGACTGTTTTTT.

The chain uses TRBV6-5 and TRBJ2-3, with TRBD1 identical over 9 bases. V shed 5 bases and J 6 bases; nucleotides not matched to a gene: 6. Germline V gene data show CDR1 as MNHEY and CDR2 as SVGAGI. The CDR3 is made up of 14 amino acids. CDR3 residues: CASSKQGAPDTQYF. The CDR3 DNA reads as TGTGCCAGCAGTAAACAGGGGGCGCCGGATACGCAGTATTTT.

The rearrangement joins TRBV10-2 to TRBJ2-2, with 10 nucleotides matching TRBD2. The CDR3 consists of 16 residues. CDR1 and CDR2 from the germline V gene are WSHSY and SAAADI. V lost 1 base and J lost 7; bases outside the gene matches: 6. The DNA of the CDR3 is TGCGCCAGCAGTGAGTTCCTAGCGGGAGTCCACGGGGAGCTGTTTTTT. This codes for CASSEFLAGVHGELFF.

This clone has a single count. The V gene is TRBV7-3, the J gene TRBJ2-1; D remains ambiguous. The CDR3 loop spans 13 amino acids. Germline values: CDR1 SGHTA, CDR2 FQGTGA. V lost 2 bases to trimming and J lost 5 bases, with 7 bases between them. The DNA of the CDR3 is TGTGCCAGCAGCTTAGCTGAACACAATGAGCAGTTCTTC. As protein: CASSLAEHNEQFF.

V and J are TRBV6-1 and TRBJ1-2; maybe TRBD1 (5 bases). The CDR3 is 14 residues long. Germline lookup yields CDR1 MNHNS and CDR2 SASEGT. The germline V and J ends were trimmed by 5 bases and 3 bases, with 13 bases remaining between them. This CDR3 is CASSPRGGDYGYTF. For the CDR3, the DNA is TGTGCCAGCAGTCCGAGGGGAGGGGACTATGGCTACACCTTC.

This chain uses TRBV5-1 with TRBJ1-1; possibly TRBD1 for D (5 bases). Germline CDR1 reads SGHRS; CDR2 reads YFSETQ. V lost 1 base and J lost 5, with 9 bases in between. CDR3 size: 13 residues. The CDR3 DNA is TGCGCCAGCAGCTTGCAGGGAGAGACTGAAGCTTTCTTT. Amino acid sequence: CASSLQGETEAFF.

The chain carries TRBV5-5 and TRBJ2-3, with TRBD1 matching over 7 bases. The junction had 3 bases not matched to a gene; V was cut back by 3 bases and J by 2 bases. Germline V gene sequence: CDR1 SGHKS, CDR2 YYEKEE (reference sequence). The length of the CDR3 is 14 residues. DNA of the CDR3: TGTGCCAGCAGCTACAGGGGTGACACAGATACGCAGTATTTT. Its protein is CASSYRGDTDTQYF.

The chain uses TRBV7-2 and TRBJ2-3; 11 positions agree with TRBD2. V lost 0 bases, J lost 5 bases, and 4 bases stayed unmatched. Germline loops: CDR1 SGHTA, CDR2 FQGNSA. This CDR3 is built from 16 residues. Here the CDR3 DNA reads TGTGCCAGCAGCTTAGCAAGGCTAGCGGGAGGAGATACGCAGTATTTT. Its translation: CASSLARLAGGDTQYF.

The V and J genes are TRBV6-4 and TRBJ1-1, with 8 bases lining up with TRBD1. The germline CDR1 and CDR2 sequences are MRHNA and SNTAGT. CDR3 length equals 14 residues. The junction had 5 bases not matched to a gene; V was cut back by 6 bases and J by 2 bases. The DNA for the CDR3 is TGTGCCAGCAGGGCAGACAGGGGTAACACTGAAGCTTTCTTT. Protein product: CASRADRGNTEAFF.

The V call is TRBV19, the J call TRBJ1-4; TRBD1 aligns across 7 bases. V dropped 5 bases and J dropped 4; count of bases not matched to a gene: 4. The CDR3 has 14 amino acids. Per germline, CDR1 LNHDA and CDR2 SQIVND (reference sequence). This CDR3 reads CASSLGQLNEKLFF. Written as DNA, the CDR3 is TGTGCCAGTAGTCTGGGACAGCTTAATGAAAAACTGTTTTTT.

The V call is TRBV6-1, the J call TRBJ1-1; D may be TRBD1 (5 bases). V was cut by 3 bases and J by 7 bases, with 15 bases left in between. CDR3 length equals 14 residues. From germline, CDR1 is MNHNS and CDR2 SASEGT. The CDR3 nucleotides are TGTGCCAGCAGTGAGGCGGACACCGAGGGTGAAGCTTTCTTT. It yields the protein CASSEADTEGEAFF.

The chain combines TRBV28 with TRBJ2-7, with D uncertain. Germline-derived CDR1 and CDR2 are MDHEN and SYDVKM. This CDR3 has 15 residues. Trimming left V 0 bases short and J 2 bases short, with 11 bases between. The CDR3, as DNA: TGTGCCAGCAGTTTATGGTCCCTCAACGCCTACGAGCAGTACTTC. Protein product: CASSLWSLNAYEQYF.

The chain uses TRBV7-9 and TRBJ1-2, with no clear D. This CDR3 region has 14 residues. Germline V CDR1 and CDR2: SEHNR, FQNEAQ (reference sequence). The V gene lost 0 bases and the J gene lost 8 bases, with 13 bases spanning the gap. The CDR3 reads CASSLAGGSGGYTF. CDR3 nucleotides: TGTGCCAGCAGCTTAGCGGGAGGATCTGGCGGCTACACCTTC.

The rearrangement joins TRBV11-3 to TRBJ1-1; D ambiguous. Germline values: CDR1 SGHNT, CDR2 YENEEA. V lost 1 base, J lost 6 bases, and 12 bases lay in between. The CDR3 extends over 14 amino acids. The CDR3 loop is CASSLGPLGAEAFF. The CDR3 nucleotides read TGTGCCAGCAGCTTAGGCCCGTTGGGCGCTGAAGCTTTCTTT.

This clone has just a few counts. DNA of the CDR3: TGTGCCAGTAGTGCGCGACAGGGAACTAATGAAAAACTGTTTTTT. Translated, it gives CASSARQGTNEKLFF. J is TRBJ1-4 and V is TRBV19; 7 bases are a match to TRBD1. Unmatched junction bases numbered 4, after V lost 5 bases and J lost 1 base. The CDR3 has 15 residues. CDR1 and CDR2 (germline): LNHDA, SQIVND (reference sequence).

This sequence joins TRBV4-1 and TRBJ1-3, with TRBD1 matching 7 bases. Germline V gene lookup returns CDR1 MGHRA and CDR2 YSYEKL. The length of the CDR3 is 15 residues. Trimming cost V 0 bases and J 4 bases; bases outside gene matches: 3. CDR3 DNA sequence: TGCGCCAGCAGCCAAGATGGGACAGAAGGAAACACCATATATTTT. Translating it yields CASSQDGTEGNTIYF.